This TCR beta chain was identified in a study of cytotoxic CD8 clonotypes in ibrutinib-treated CLL. Using immunoSEQ multiplex PCR, the repertoire was profiled, and TCRdb retains in-frame clones only, with some absent. Of roughly 40,000 clones in the sample, roughly 65% were seen once. Trimming at V came to 2 bases and at J to 8 bases, leaving 6 bases not matched to a gene. The CDR3 runs 14 residues. CDR1 is MNHEY, CDR2 SVGAGI, per germline. Sequences were derived from PBMCs, sampled at disease progression, from a patient treated with ibrutinib. The V call is TRBV6-5, the J call TRBJ2-1; 7 bases match TRBD2. This receptor was identified in a human donor with chronic lymphocytic leukemia. The CDR3 coding sequence is TGTGCCAGCAGTTACGGCGGGACTAAGGATGAGCAGTTCTTC. It is translated as CASSYGGTKDEQFF.